The source of this T cell receptor (beta chain) is a study of blood T cell repertoires in COVID-19 (dated by TCRdb to 2020 to 2022). About the full investigation: Samples covering the acute and convalescent phases of COVID-19 were provided by collaborators in the United States, Italy and Spain. The prospective study material was composed of cDNA or gDNA derived from T cells, B-cell-depleted T cells, or PBMCs. Subjects who had been exposed to COVID-19, were actively infected with it, or had recovered from it provided the deeply sampled blood TCRbeta repertoires that made up the dataset. The repertoires were released in a freely available public database intended as a resource for research on the immune response to SARS-CoV-2. The samples were drawn from the first 160 participants of the ongoing ImmuneRACE study and from 950 to 1,500 subjects provided by 6 global collaborators. Nearly every sample came with metadata listing a de-identified subject ID, COVID-19 status, age in years and sex. Where HLA class I and class II types were available, the types were taken from metadata supplied by the sample provider, not from assay-based typing. Results the study describes overall, beyond this receptor: Clinical and demographic metadata were provided uncurated, with the amount varying by source and participant.

One collaborating source in Seattle enrolled patients while the patients were actively infected and followed the patients over time throughout the course of disease. Whole blood was collected in K2EDTA tubes by collaborating institutions according to the institutions' own protocols. For TCRbeta analysis, collaborators shipped samples in one of three forms: frozen whole blood, isolated PBMCs, or DNA extracted from either of those sample types. Of note for this clone: Which antigen it targets is not known. Within one base of it there is no much larger clone, and no base qualities were kept.

V loses 5 bases of germline sequence and J loses 7 bases, and the interval between the two ends is 15 bases. The CDR3 spans 13 residues, from the cysteine through the phenylalanine. The kept DNA is CDR3 alone, 39 bases in frame from the first base. Sequences SEHNR (CDR1) and FQNEAQ (CDR2) are obtained from the germline V gene (reference sequence). TCRbeta CDR3 regions were amplified from genomic DNA by means of the immunoSEQ Assay, a bias-controlled multiplex PCR. The authors' pipeline ran thus. Within the assay, amplification of reference gene primers was used to estimate how many nucleated cells each sample contained. Sequence reads were collapsed and filtered to measure the absolute abundance of every unique TCRbeta CDR3 rearrangement. For each sample, productive Simpson clonality was calculated by taking the square root of Simpson's diversity index across productive rearrangements. Not all clones reach the TCRdb copy of this immuneACCESS table, which keeps in-frame sequences only. Checked studies attribute under half of the gap to unresolved V genes and leave the rest unexplained. V and J calls plus clone size are reproduced from that table; the DNA served to infer D and trimming. The sample contains about 270,000 clones, 84% of them found a single time. Of the sample, roughly 1.5% is held by the ten largest clones.

The material sequenced was peripheral blood. The V and J genes are TRBV7-9 and TRBJ2-7, with no confidently assigned D gene. This sequence originates from a human donor with COVID-19, enrolled during active disease. The donor label of this sample is uncertain. The CDR3 loop reads CASSPTYGVEQYF. The DNA sequence is given as TGTGCCAGCAGCCCCACTTATGGTGTGGAGCAGTACTTC.